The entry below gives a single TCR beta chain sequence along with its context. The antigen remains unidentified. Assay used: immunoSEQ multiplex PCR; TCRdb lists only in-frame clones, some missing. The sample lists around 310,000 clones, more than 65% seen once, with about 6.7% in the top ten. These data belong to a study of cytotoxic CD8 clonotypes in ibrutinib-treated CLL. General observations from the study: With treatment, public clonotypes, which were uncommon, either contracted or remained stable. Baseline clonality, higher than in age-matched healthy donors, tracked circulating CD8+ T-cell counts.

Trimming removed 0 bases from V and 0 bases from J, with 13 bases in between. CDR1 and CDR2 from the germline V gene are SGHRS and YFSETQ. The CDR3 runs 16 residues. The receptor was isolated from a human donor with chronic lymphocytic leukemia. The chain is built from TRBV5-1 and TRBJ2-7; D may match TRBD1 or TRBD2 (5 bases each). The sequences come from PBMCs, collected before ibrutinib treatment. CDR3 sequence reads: CASSLAGSGSSYEQYF. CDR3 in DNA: TGCGCCAGCAGCTTGGCCGGTTCAGGGAGCTCCTACGAGCAGTACTTC. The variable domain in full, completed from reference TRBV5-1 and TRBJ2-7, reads KAGVTQTPRYLIKTRGQQVTLSCSPISGHRSVSWYQQTPGQGLQFLFEYFSETQRNKGNFPGRFSGRQFSNSRSEMNVSTLELGDSALYLCASSLAGSGSSYEQYFGPGTRLTVT.